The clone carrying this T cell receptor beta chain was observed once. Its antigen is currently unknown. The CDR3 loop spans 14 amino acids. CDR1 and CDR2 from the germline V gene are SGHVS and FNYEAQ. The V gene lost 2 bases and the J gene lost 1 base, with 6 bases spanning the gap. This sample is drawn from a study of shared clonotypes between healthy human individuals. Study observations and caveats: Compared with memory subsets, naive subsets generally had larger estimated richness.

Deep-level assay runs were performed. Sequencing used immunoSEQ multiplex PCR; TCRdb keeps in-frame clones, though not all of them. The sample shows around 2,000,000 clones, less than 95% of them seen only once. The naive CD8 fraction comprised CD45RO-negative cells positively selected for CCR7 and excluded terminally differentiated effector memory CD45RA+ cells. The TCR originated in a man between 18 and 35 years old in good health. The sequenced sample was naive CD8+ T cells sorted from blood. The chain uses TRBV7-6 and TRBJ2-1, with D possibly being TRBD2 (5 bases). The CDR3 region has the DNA TGTGCCAGCAGCTTAAAGCGGTCCTACAATGAGCAGTTCTTC. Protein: CASSLKRSYNEQFF.